The rows below give T cell receptor beta chains drawn from one sample of a study of Ad26.COV2.S vaccination and SARS-CoV-2 variants. Data came from immunoSEQ multiplex PCR; TCRdb stores just in-frame clones and leaves some out. The sample holds 350,000 to 400,000 clones, 75% to 90% seen once. The source was peripheral blood, collected in a trial of Ad26.COV2.S vaccine versus placebo. Receptor source: a person aged 18 to 59 who received the Ad26.COV2.S COVID-19 vaccine or a placebo. CDR3s include the opening cysteine and the closing phenylalanine or tryptophan. Each record gives: V gene, J gene, CDR3 protein.

v_call: TRBV7-2; j_call: TRBJ1-2; cdr3_aa: CASSQMGGSYGYTF
v_call: TRBV7-9; j_call: TRBJ1-1; cdr3_aa: CASSPGTVNTEAFF
v_call: TRBV5-1; j_call: TRBJ2-3; cdr3_aa: CASSPPTGAPDTQYF
v_call: TRBV7-2; j_call: TRBJ2-2; cdr3_aa: CASSLYGLPELFF
v_call: TRBV5-1; j_call: TRBJ2-5; cdr3_aa: CASSLEVAGDGETQYF
v_call: TRBV7-2; j_call: TRBJ1-2; cdr3_aa: CASSPGTHYGYTF
v_call: TRBV7-2; j_call: TRBJ1-4; cdr3_aa: CASSLMGSTNEKLFF
v_call: TRBV5-5; j_call: TRBJ2-3; cdr3_aa: CASSLLWTRRDTQYF
v_call: TRBV5-1; j_call: TRBJ1-2; cdr3_aa: CASSLAAESRYGYTF
v_call: TRBV7-2; j_call: TRBJ1-2; cdr3_aa: CASSPQTGQGGTLYGYTF
v_call: TRBV10-3; j_call: TRBJ1-2; cdr3_aa: CAISNTANYGYTF
v_call: TRBV2; j_call: TRBJ2-7; cdr3_aa: CASVGQAISYEQYF
v_call: TRBV2; j_call: TRBJ1-5; cdr3_aa: CATSDSPHQPQHF
v_call: TRBV3-1/TRBV3-2; j_call: TRBJ1-2; cdr3_aa: CASSQDPATRAFGYTF
v_call: TRBV12-3/TRBV12-4; j_call: TRBJ1-1; cdr3_aa: CASSLVHGHEAFF
v_call: TRBV11-2; j_call: TRBJ1-6; cdr3_aa: CASSLDAQGDSPLHF
v_call: TRBV7-2; j_call: TRBJ2-1; cdr3_aa: CASSLASGGNNEQFF
v_call: TRBV24-1; j_call: TRBJ2-7; cdr3_aa: CATSDLQKGLIYEQYF
v_call: TRBV29-1; j_call: TRBJ1-1; cdr3_aa: CSVGGGSTEAFF
v_call: TRBV19; j_call: TRBJ1-1; cdr3_aa: CASSEGTEAFF
v_call: TRBV5-6; j_call: TRBJ1-2; cdr3_aa: CASSLGQGSRSGYTF
v_call: TRBV30; j_call: TRBJ2-7; cdr3_aa: CAWSVHAAGYEQYF
v_call: TRBV6-6; j_call: TRBJ2-7; cdr3_aa: CASSFPANEQYF
v_call: TRBV24-1; j_call: TRBJ1-4; cdr3_aa: CATGAEKLFF
v_call: TRBV10-3; j_call: TRBJ1-2; cdr3_aa: CAISESYGYTF
v_call: TRBV20-1; j_call: TRBJ1-5; cdr3_aa: CSASLGTAQSNQPQHF
v_call: TRBV3-1/TRBV3-2; j_call: TRBJ2-2; cdr3_aa: CASRDINTGELFF
v_call: TRBV5-1; j_call: TRBJ1-3; cdr3_aa: CASSLVGGSGNTIYF
v_call: TRBV6-2/TRBV6-3; j_call: TRBJ1-2; cdr3_aa: CASSAPQRAFGYTF
v_call: TRBV5-1; j_call: TRBJ2-7; cdr3_aa: CASSLTSGSYEQYF